The clone carrying this TCR beta chain has just one count. The sample belongs to a study of Graves' ophthalmopathy and Graves' hyperthyroidism. V dropped 0 bases and J dropped 0 bases, with 8 bases sitting between them. The germline V gene encodes CDR1 MNHEY and CDR2 SVGAGI. The CDR3 runs to 16 residues. Scientists amplified the TCR beta CDR3 regions from RNA transcripts. HTBI primers served in a first-round RT-PCR, which a second-round multiplex PCR followed. Each CDR3 protein gets one entry after TCRdb re-called the multiplex PCR reads with MiXCR. The sample has about 620,000 distinct CDR3 sequences; 20% to 25% are singletons. A diagnosis was made from clinical symptoms together with serum thyroxine, TRAb, thyroid ultrasound and orbital computed tomography.

The sample taken for sequencing was peripheral blood. This TCR was sampled from a woman between 18 and 29 years old with stable Graves' hyperthyroidism. Some clones in this sample may be carry-over from other donors' samples. The rearrangement uses TRBV6-5 and TRBJ2-2; unclear D gene. In nucleotides, the CDR3 is TGTGCCAGCAGTTACTCAGGTTACGCGAACACCGGGGAGCTGTTTTTT. As protein: CASSYSGYANTGELFF.